This T cell receptor beta chain was captured in a study of TIL therapy for anti-PD-1-resistant metastatic lung cancer. Regarding time point: pre-treatment sample, taken before nivolumab and TIL therapy. The immunoSEQ assay was v3. The table came from immunoSEQ multiplex PCR; TCRdb's copy has only in-frame clones and leaves some out. Here the sample spans roughly 60,000 clones, around 90% being singletons. Sequenced material: blood, taken at baseline. The source is a person aged 25-85 years with non-small cell lung cancer.

CDR3 DNA: TGTGCCAGCAGCTTAGTTGGCGGGGCGGAGGTTTCTGAAGCTTTCTTT. This encodes CASSLVGGAEVSEAFF. The genes are TRBV7-3 and TRBJ1-1; tentatively, D is TRBD1 (5 bases). The CDR3 is made up of 16 amino acids. The germline gives CDR1 SGHTA, CDR2 FQGTGA. V lost 2 bases to trimming and J lost 6 bases, with 19 bases between them.